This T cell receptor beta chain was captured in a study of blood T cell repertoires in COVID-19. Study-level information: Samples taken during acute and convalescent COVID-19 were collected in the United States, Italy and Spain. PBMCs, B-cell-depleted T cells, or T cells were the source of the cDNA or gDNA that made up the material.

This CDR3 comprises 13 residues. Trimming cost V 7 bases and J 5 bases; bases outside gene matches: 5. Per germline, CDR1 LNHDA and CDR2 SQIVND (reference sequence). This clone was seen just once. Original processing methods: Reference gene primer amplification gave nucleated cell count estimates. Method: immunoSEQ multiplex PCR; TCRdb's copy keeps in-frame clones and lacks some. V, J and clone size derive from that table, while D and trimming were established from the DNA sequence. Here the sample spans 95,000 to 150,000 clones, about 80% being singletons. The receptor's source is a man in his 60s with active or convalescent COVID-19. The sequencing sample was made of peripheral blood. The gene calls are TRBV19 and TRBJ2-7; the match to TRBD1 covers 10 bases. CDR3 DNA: TGTGCCAGTATAGGGACAGGGGAGAACGAGCAGTACTTC. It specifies CASIGTGENEQYF.